This T cell receptor beta chain is from a study of radiation and T cells in renal cell carcinoma. The CDR3 loop spans 15 amino acids. V was trimmed by 6 bases and J by 2 bases, leaving 15 bases between them. Germline loops: CDR1 KGHSH, CDR2 LQKENI. Only in-frame clones appear in the TCRdb table, and some are missing; sequencing was by immunoSEQ multiplex PCR. In the table there are around 170,000 clones, 88% of which are singletons. As for this clone: The antigen is not known.

Time point given: blood 4 weeks post-SBRT, at nephrectomy. Treatment reported: 15 Gy SBRT to primary tumor, nephrectomy 4 weeks later. General study points: Pretreatment tumor biopsies were lacking, so baseline clonotypes are unknown. From baseline, blood top tumor clonotypes peaked at 2 weeks post-radiation.

The clonotype originates from a woman in her 50s with renal cell carcinoma. The genes are TRBV18 and TRBJ2-3, with D possibly being TRBD1 (5 bases). This specimen was blood, taken from a patient whose treatment included radiotherapy and nephrectomy. CDR3 region: CASSPDSTPTDTQYF. The CDR3 DNA reads as TGTGCCAGCTCTCCCGACAGTACACCCACAGATACGCAGTATTTT. The full variable domain, with the rest looked up from reference TRBV18 and TRBJ2-3, is NAGVMQNPRHLVRRRGQEARLRCSPMKGHSHVYWYRQLPEEGLKFMVYLQKENIIDESGMPKERFSAEFPKEGPSILRIQQVVRGDSAAYFCASSPDSTPTDTQYFGPGTRLTVL.